The sequence of this TCR beta chain was determined in a study of blood T cell repertoires in COVID-19. Across the study: Donors in the United States, Italy and Spain gave samples during acute or convalescent COVID-19. In each case, the material was cDNA or gDNA derived from T cells, B-cell-depleted T cells, or PBMCs.

In Seattle, patients joined the study during active infection and were tracked longitudinally. The table came from immunoSEQ multiplex PCR; TCRdb's copy has only in-frame clones and leaves some out. The sample lists 350,000 to 450,000 clones, around 89% occurring once. This clonotype was obtained from a woman aged 40 to 55 with COVID-19, enrolled during active disease. Sequencing was carried out using peripheral blood.

The CDR3 DNA reads as TGTGCCAGCAGGGGACGACAGGGGGCAGAAGAAAAACTGTTTTTT. Protein product: CASRGRQGAEEKLFF. This rearrangement joins TRBV27 to TRBJ1-4; 10 bases match TRBD1. The V segment lost 6 bases and the J segment 8 bases; nucleotides outside the gene matches: 9. This CDR3 is 15 amino acids long. Germline CDR1 MNHEY, CDR2 SMNVEV (reference sequence). Combining the CDR3 with reference TRBV27 and TRBJ1-4 gives the whole variable domain EAQVTQNPRYLITVTGKKLTVTCSQNMNHEYMSWYRQDPGLGLRQIYYSMNVEVTDKGDVPEGYKVSRKEKRNFPLILESPSPNQTSLYFCASRGRQGAEEKLFFGSGTQLSVL.